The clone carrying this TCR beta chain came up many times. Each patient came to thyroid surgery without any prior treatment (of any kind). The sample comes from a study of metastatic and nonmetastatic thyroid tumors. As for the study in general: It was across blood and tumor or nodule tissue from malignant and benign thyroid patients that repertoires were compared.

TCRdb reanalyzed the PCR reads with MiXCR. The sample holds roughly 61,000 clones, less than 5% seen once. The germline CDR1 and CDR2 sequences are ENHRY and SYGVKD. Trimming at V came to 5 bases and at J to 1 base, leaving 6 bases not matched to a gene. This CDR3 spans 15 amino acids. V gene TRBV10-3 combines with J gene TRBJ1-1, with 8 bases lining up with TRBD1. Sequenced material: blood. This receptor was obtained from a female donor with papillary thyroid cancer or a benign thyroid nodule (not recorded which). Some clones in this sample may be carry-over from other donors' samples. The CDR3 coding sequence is TGTGCCATCAGTAAAAAACAGGGGGGGAACACTGAAGCTTTCTTT. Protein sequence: CAISKKQGGNTEAFF.